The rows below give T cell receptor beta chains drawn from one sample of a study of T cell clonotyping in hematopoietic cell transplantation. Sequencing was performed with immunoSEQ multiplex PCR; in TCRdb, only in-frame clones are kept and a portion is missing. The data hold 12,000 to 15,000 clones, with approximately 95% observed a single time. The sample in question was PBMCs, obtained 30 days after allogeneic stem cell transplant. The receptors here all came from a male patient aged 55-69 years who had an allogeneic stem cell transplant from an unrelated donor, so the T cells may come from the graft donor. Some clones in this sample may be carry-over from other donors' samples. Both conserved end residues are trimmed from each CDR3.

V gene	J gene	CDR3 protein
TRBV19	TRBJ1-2	ASSMWQSDGYT
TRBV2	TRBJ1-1	ASSERYTEAF
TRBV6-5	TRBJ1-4	ASSYNLATNEKLF
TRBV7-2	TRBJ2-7	ASSLATSPKLSYEQY
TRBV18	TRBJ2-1	ASSPLGTTYNEQF
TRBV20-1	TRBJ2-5	SAYRAGAQY
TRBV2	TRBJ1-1	ASSETQGRGNTEAF
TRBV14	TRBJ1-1	ASSRQGAIRGNTEAF
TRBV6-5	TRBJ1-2	ASSPGWGYGYT
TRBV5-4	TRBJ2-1	ASSLGGGISYNEQF
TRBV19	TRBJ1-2	ASSTGASISYT
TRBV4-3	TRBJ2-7	ASSQDTSGGYEQY
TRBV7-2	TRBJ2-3	ASSLGGSGTDTQY
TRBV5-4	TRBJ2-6	ASSLVTQGNVLT
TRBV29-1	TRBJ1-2	SVEIFNYGYT
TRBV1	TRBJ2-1	TSSQDKRGAHNEQF
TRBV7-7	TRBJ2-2	ASSSSPGTGELF
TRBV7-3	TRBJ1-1	ASSLGQGDTEAF
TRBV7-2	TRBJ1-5	ASSISGTSNQPQH
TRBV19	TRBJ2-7	ASSQSRGTPYEQY
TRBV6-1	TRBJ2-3	ASSESRGPDTQY
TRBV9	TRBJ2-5	ASSTQTSGRPQY
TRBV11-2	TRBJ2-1	ASSSQGVRQF
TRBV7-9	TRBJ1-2	ASSLDSPGRSGYT
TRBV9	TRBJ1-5	ASSIGDSGQPQH
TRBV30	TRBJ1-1	AWSREEREAF
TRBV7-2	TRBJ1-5	ASSRTGGKDQPQH
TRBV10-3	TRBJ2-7	AISEGIPYEQY
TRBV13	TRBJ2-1	ASSYLAGFIRDEQF
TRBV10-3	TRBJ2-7	AISQTSTYEQY
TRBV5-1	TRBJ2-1	ASSFRTVRSSYNEQF
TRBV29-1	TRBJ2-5	SVLPGEAQETQY
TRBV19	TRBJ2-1	ASSPTPGQRYNEQF
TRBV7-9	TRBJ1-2	ASSLGRTPYNYGYT
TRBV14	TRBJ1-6	ASSQDPGRNSPLH
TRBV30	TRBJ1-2	AWSVGSGYT
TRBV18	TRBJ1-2	ASSPTGTGGGYT
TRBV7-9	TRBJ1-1	ASSGGWDTEAF
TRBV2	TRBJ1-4	ASSEAATNEKLF
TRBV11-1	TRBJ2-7	ASSPSPGYEQY
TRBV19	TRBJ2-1	ASSIRMGLAGGYNEQF
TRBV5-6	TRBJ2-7	ASSLGALSYEQY
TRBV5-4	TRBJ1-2	ASSFKRTGSYYGYT
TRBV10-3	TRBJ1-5	AISADGVNQPQH
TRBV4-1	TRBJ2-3	ASSQPTGTDTQY
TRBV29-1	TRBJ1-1	SVIGQGSTEAF
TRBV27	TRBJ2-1	ASSSVGSEQF
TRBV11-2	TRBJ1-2	ASSTPDSLYGYT